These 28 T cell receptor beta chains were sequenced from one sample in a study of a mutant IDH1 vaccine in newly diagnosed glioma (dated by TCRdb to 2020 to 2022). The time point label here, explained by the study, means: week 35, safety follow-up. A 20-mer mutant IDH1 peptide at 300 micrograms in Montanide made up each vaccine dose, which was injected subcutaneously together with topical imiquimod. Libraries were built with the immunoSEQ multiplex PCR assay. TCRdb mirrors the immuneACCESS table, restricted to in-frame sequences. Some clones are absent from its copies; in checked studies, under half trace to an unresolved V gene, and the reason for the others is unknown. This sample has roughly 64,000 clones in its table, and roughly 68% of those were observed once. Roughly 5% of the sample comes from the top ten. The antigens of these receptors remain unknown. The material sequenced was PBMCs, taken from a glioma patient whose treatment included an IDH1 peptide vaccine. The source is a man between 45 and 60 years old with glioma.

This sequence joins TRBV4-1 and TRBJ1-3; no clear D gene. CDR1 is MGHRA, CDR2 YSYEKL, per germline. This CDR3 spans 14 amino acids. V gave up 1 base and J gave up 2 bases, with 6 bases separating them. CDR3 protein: CASSQGGAGNTIYF. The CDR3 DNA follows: TGCGCCAGCAGCCAAGGAGGAGCTGGAAACACCATATATTTT.

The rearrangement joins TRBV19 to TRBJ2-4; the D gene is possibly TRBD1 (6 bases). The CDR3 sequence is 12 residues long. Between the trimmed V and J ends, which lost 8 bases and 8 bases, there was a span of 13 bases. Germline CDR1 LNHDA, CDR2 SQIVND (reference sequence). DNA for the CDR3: TGTGCCAGTGCCGGACAGAGCTACATTCAGTACTTC. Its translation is CASAGQSYIQYF.

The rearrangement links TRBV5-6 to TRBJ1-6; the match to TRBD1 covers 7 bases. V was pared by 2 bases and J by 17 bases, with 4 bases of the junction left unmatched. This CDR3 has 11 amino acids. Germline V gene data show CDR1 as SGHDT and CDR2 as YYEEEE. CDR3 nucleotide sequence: TGTGCCAGCAGCTTCCAGGGGGATTTCCACTTT. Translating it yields CASSFQGDFHF.

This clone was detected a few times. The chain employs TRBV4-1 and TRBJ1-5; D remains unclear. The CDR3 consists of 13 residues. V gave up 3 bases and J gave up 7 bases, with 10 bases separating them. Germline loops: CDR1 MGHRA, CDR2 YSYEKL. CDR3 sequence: CASSHSERQPQHF. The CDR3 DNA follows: TGCGCCAGCAGCCATTCGGAGAGACAGCCCCAGCATTTT.

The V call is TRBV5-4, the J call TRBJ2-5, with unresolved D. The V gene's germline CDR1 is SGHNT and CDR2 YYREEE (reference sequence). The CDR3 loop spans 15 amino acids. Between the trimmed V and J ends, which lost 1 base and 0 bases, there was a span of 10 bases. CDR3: CASSLIGGNQETQYF. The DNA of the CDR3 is TGTGCCAGCAGCTTGATTGGTGGGAACCAAGAGACCCAGTACTTC.

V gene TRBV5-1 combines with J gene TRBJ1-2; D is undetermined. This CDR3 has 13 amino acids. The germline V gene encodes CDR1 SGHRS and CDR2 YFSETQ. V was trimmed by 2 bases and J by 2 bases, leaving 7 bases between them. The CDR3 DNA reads TGCGCCAGCAGCTTTTCATCGAACTATGGCTACACCTTC. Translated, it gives CASSFSSNYGYTF.

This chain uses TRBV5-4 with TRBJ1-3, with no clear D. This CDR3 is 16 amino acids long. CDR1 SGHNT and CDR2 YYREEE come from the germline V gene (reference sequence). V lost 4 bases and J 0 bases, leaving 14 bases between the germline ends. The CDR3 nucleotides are TGTGCCAGCAGCGATCAGATTAAGAGCTCTGGAAACACCATATATTTT. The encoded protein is CASSDQIKSSGNTIYF.

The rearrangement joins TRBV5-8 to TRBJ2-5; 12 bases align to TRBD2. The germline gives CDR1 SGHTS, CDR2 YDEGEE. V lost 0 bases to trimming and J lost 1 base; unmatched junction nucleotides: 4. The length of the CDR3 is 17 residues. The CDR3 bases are TGTGCCAGCAGCTTGGGACGGACTAGCGGGGCCCAAGAGACCCAGTACTTC. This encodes CASSLGRTSGAQETQYF.

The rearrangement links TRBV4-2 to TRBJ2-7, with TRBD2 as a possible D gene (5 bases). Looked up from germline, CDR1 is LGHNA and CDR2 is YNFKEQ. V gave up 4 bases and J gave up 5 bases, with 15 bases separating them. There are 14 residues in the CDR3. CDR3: CASSLSRGSDEQYF. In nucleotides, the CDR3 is TGTGCCAGCAGCCTGTCCCGGGGATCGGACGAGCAGTACTTC.

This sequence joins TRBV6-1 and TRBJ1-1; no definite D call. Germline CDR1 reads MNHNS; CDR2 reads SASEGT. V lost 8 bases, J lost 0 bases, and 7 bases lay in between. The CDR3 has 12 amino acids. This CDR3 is CASQWVNTEAFF. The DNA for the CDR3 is TGTGCCAGCCAATGGGTGAACACTGAAGCTTTCTTT.

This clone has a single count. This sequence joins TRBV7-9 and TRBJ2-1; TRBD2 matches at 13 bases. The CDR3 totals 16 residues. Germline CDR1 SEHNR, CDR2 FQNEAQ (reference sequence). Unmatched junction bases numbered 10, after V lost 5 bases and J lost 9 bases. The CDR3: CASSPSTSGGVGEQFF. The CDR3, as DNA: TGTGCCAGCAGCCCAAGCACTAGCGGGGGGGTGGGTGAGCAGTTCTTC. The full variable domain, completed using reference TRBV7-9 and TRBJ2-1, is DTGVSQNPRHKITKRGQNVTFRCDPISEHNRLYWYRQTLGQGPEFLTYFQNEAQLEKSRLLSDRFSAERPKGSFSTLEIQRTEQGDSAMYLCASSPSTSGGVGEQFFGPGTRLTVL.

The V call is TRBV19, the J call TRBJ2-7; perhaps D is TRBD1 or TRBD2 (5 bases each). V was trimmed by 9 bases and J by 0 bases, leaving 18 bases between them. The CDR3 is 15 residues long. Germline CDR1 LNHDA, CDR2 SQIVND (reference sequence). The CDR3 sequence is CASGAQLGSSYEQYF. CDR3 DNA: TGTGCCAGCGGGGCGCAGCTGGGGAGCTCCTACGAGCAGTACTTC.

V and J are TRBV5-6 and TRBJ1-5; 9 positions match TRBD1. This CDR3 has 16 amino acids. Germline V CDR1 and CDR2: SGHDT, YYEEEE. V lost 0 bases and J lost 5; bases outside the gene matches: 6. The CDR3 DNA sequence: TGTGCCAGCAGCTTGGCCATGGGACAGGGAGATCAGCCCCAGCATTTT. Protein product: CASSLAMGQGDQPQHF.

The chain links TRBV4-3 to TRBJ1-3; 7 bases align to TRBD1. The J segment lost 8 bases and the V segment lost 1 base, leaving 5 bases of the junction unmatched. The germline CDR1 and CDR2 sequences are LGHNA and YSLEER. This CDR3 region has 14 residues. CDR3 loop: CASSQVQGWHTIYF. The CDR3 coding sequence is TGCGCCAGCAGCCAAGTACAGGGGTGGCACACCATATATTTT.

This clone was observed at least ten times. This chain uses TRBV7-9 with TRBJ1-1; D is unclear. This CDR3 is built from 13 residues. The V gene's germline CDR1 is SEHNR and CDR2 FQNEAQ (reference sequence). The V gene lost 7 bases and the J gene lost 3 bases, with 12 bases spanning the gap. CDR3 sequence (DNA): TGTGCCAGCACCCACGAGGTTCACACTGAAGCTTTCTTT. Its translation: CASTHEVHTEAFF.

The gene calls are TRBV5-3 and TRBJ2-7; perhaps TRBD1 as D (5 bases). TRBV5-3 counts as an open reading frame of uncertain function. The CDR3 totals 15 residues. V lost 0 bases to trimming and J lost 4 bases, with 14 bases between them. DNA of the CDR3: TGTGCCAGAAGCTTGGTCCCAGGGAAGAATTACGAGCAGTACTTC. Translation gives CARSLVPGKNYEQYF.

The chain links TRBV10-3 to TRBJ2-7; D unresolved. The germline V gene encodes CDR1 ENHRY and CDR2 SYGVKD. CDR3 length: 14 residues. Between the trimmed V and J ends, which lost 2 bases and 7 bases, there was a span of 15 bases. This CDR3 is CAISEPEPTREQYF. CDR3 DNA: TGTGCCATCAGTGAGCCTGAACCTACGAGAGAGCAGTACTTC.

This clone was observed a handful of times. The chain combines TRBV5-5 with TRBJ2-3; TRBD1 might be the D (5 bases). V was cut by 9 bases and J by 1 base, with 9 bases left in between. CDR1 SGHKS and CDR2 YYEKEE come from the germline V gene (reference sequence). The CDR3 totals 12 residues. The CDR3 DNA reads TGTGCCACCAGGGTTGGCACAGATACGCAGTATTTT. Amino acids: CATRVGTDTQYF.

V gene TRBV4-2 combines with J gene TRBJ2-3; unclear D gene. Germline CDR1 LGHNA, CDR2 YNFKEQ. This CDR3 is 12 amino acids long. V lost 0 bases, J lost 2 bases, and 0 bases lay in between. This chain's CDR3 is CASSQDTDTQYF. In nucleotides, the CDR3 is TGTGCCAGCAGCCAAGACACAGATACGCAGTATTTT.

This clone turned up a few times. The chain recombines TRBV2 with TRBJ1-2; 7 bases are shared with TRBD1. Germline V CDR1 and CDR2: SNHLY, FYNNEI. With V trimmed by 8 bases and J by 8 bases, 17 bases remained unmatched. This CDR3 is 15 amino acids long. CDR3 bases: TGTGCCAGCTTCAAGGGGGCCCCCGAAGGGCTCGGCTACACCTTC. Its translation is CASFKGAPEGLGYTF. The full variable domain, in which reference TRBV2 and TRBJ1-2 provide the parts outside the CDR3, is EPEVTQTPSHQVTQMGQEVILRCVPISNHLYFYWYRQILGQKVEFLVSFYNNEISEKSEIFDDQFSVERPDGSNFTLKIRSTKLEDSAMYFCASFKGAPEGLGYTFGSGTRLTVV.

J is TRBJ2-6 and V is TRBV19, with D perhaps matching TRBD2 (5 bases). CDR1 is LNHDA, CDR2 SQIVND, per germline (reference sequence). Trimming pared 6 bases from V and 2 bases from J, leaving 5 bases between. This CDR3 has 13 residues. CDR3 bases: TGTGCCAGTAGCGGGGCTGGGGCCAACGTCCTGACTTTC. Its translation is CASSGAGANVLTF.

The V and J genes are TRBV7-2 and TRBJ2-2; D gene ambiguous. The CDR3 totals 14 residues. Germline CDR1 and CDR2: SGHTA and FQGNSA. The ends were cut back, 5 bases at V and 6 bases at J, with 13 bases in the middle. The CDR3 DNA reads TGTGCCAGCAGCCCAGCGCTGGTTGCCGGGGAGCTGTTTTTT. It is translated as CASSPALVAGELFF.

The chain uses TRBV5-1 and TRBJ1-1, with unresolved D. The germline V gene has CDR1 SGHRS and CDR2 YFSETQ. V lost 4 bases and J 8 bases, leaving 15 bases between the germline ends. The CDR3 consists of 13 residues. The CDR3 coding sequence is TGCGCCAGCAGCCCGCTCGGCATCGCAGAAGCTTTCTTT. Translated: CASSPLGIAEAFF.

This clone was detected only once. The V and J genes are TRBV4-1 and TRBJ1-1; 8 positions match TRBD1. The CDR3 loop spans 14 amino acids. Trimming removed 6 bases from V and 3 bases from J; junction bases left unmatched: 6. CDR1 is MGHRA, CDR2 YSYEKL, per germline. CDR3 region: CASSRDRTYTEAFF. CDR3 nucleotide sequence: TGCGCCAGCAGTCGGGACAGGACCTACACTGAAGCTTTCTTT.

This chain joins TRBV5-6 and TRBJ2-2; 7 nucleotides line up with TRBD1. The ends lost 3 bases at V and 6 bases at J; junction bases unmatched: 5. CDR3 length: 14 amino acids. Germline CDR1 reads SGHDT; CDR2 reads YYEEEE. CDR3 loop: CASSSTGWAGELFF. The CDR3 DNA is TGTGCCAGCAGCTCGACAGGGTGGGCCGGGGAGCTGTTTTTT.

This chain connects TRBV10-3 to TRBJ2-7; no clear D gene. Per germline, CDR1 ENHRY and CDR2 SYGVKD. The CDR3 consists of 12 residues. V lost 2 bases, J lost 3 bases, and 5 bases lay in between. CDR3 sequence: CAISELSYEQYF. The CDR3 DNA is TGTGCCATCAGTGAGCTCAGCTACGAGCAGTACTTC.

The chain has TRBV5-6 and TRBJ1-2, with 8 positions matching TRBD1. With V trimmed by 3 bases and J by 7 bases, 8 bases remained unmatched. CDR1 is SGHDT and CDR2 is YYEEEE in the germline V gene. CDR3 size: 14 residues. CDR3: CASSSLRTGSGYTF. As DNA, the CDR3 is TGTGCCAGCAGCTCGTTACGGACAGGGTCTGGCTACACCTTC. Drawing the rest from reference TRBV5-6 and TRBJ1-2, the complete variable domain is DAGVTQSPTHLIKTRGQQVTLRCSPKSGHDTVSWYQQALGQGPQFIFQYYEEEERQRGNFPDRFSGHQFPNYSSELNVNALLLGDSALYLCASSSLRTGSGYTFGSGTRLTVV.

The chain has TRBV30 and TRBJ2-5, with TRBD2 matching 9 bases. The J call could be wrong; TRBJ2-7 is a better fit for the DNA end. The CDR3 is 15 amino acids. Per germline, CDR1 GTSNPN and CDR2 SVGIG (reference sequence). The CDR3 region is CAWSVQSGGPYEQYF. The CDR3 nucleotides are TGTGCCTGGAGTGTACAAAGCGGGGGGCCCTACGAGCAGTACTTC.